The 29 T cell receptor beta chains presented below share a single source sample, sequenced in a study. The table came from immunoSEQ multiplex PCR; TCRdb's copy has only in-frame clones and leaves some out. The profile shows around 49,000 clones, approximately 95% of them singletons. Sequenced: PBMCs. These receptors were taken from a middle-aged man with rheumatoid arthritis.

The chain recombines TRBV5-1 with TRBJ2-3; 13 nucleotides agree with TRBD2. Germline trimming cut 4 bases from V and 0 bases from J; bases unmatched to any gene: 8. The CDR3 has 18 amino acids. Germline lookup yields CDR1 SGHRS and CDR2 YFSETQ. The CDR3 sequence is CASSPRLAGGSSTDTQYF. The CDR3, as DNA: TGCGCCAGCAGCCCTAGACTAGCGGGGGGATCTAGCACAGATACGCAGTATTTT.

The chain recombines TRBV7-3 with TRBJ2-3; 7 nucleotides match TRBD2. Trimming took 5 bases from V and 0 from J; bases not matched to a gene: 5. The CDR3 consists of 15 residues. The V gene's germline CDR1 is SGHTA and CDR2 FQGTGA. The CDR3: CASSVSLASTDTQYF. The CDR3 nucleotides are TGTGCCAGCAGCGTTTCACTAGCGAGCACAGATACGCAGTATTTT.

The chain links TRBV7-3 to TRBJ2-1; TRBD1 agrees at 11 bases. Germline CDR1 reads SGHTA; CDR2 reads FQGTGA. J gave up 6 bases and V 1 base, and 2 bases lay outside the gene matches. The CDR3 consists of 15 residues. The CDR3 reads CASSLRGQGANEQFF. CDR3 DNA sequence: TGTGCCAGCAGCTTAAGAGGACAGGGGGCCAATGAGCAGTTCTTC.

The chain uses TRBV7-2 and TRBJ2-1; the D is unclear. The V and J ends lost 1 base and 7 bases respectively, with 11 bases between them. The CDR3 length is 14 residues. CDR1 is SGHTA and CDR2 is FQGNSA in the germline V gene. CDR3 residues: CASSLGYSLNEQFF. DNA for the CDR3: TGTGCCAGCAGCTTAGGGTATTCCCTAAATGAGCAGTTCTTC.

The chain employs TRBV27 and TRBJ1-3; D perhaps matches TRBD1 (6 bases). The V gene's germline CDR1 is MNHEY and CDR2 SMNVEV (reference sequence). The CDR3 is 13 amino acids. Trimming shortened V by 6 bases and J by 0 bases, and 6 bases separated the two germline ends. The DNA of the CDR3 is TGTGCCAGCAGGGACAGCTCTGGAAACACCATATATTTT. Its protein product is CASRDSSGNTIYF.

The V call is TRBV18, the J call TRBJ2-7; the match to TRBD1 covers 9 bases. CDR1 is KGHSH and CDR2 is LQKENI in the germline V gene. This CDR3 is built from 14 residues. V lost 2 bases, J lost 6 bases, and 5 bases stayed unmatched. The CDR3 sequence is CASSPRTGDIEQYF. The CDR3 coding sequence is TGTGCCAGCTCACCAAGGACAGGGGATATCGAGCAGTACTTC.

The CDR3 coding sequence is TGTGCCAGCAGTTTTAAGGACGGACCCTACGAGCAGTACTTC. It is translated as CASSFKDGPYEQYF. V and J are TRBV27 and TRBJ2-7; no clear D. Deletions cut 3 bases from V and 2 bases from J, with 11 bases between. Germline CDR1 reads MNHEY; CDR2 reads SMNVEV (reference sequence). The CDR3 runs to 14 residues.

The rearrangement links TRBV5-4 to TRBJ1-1; possibly TRBD1 for D (5 bases). Germline V CDR1 and CDR2: SGHNT, YYREEE (reference sequence). V was clipped by 0 bases and J by 1 base, with 13 bases between them. The CDR3 is 16 residues long. The CDR3 spells CASSLEIFGANTEAFF. DNA of the CDR3: TGTGCCAGCAGCTTGGAAATTTTCGGGGCGAACACTGAAGCTTTCTTT.

The V and J genes are TRBV28 and TRBJ1-5; D might be TRBD1 (6 bases). CDR3 length: 14 residues. Trimming took off 6 bases at V and 7 bases at J, with 16 bases between the two ends. From germline, CDR1 is MDHEN and CDR2 SYDVKM. This CDR3 is CASRTGQMVQPQHF. The CDR3 nucleotides read TGTGCCAGCAGAACAGGACAGATGGTCCAGCCCCAGCATTTT. The full variable domain, its missing parts supplied by reference TRBV28 and TRBJ1-5, is DVKVTQSSRYLVKRTGEKVFLECVQDMDHENMFWYRQDPGLGLRLIYFSYDVKMKEKGDIPEGYSVSREKKERFSLILESASTNQTSMYLCASRTGQMVQPQHFGDGTRLSIL.

The rearrangement joins TRBV7-8 to TRBJ2-7; possibly TRBD1 for D (6 bases). V was shortened by 0 bases and J by 4 bases, with 19 bases between the two germline ends. The CDR3 length is 17 residues. Per the germline V gene, CDR1 is SGHVS and CDR2 is FQNEAQ. The CDR3: CASSLALGGSLPYEQYF. CDR3 DNA sequence: TGTGCCAGCAGCTTAGCGTTAGGGGGTTCCCTTCCTTACGAGCAGTACTTC.

This clone has just a few counts. This sequence joins TRBV5-4 and TRBJ2-7; 12 bases are a match to TRBD2. V was clipped by 4 bases and J by 4 bases; unmatched bases: 6. The CDR3 has 15 residues. Germline-derived CDR1 and CDR2 are SGHNT and YYREEE (reference sequence). For the CDR3, the DNA is TGTGCCAGCAGCCTGGGGACTAGCGGGCCGTACGAGCAGTACTTC. It is translated as CASSLGTSGPYEQYF.

The CDR3 is CASSPGGAGGPSGTDTQYF. CDR3 DNA sequence: TGTGCCAGCAGTCCGGGGGGTGCGGGAGGGCCCTCAGGCACAGATACGCAGTATTTT. J is TRBJ2-3 and V is TRBV28; TRBD2 matches at 9 bases. This CDR3 is 19 amino acids long. The V gene's germline CDR1 is MDHEN and CDR2 SYDVKM. Losses at the gene ends were 5 bases for V and 1 base for J; bases not matched to a gene: 16.

The J gene is TRBJ2-2, the V gene TRBV18; TRBD1 matches 7 bases. This CDR3 contains 13 residues. Germline V gene data show CDR1 as KGHSH and CDR2 as LQKENI. V lost 9 bases and J lost 4; bases outside the gene matches: 5. The CDR3 loop reads CASRGQPTGELFF. The CDR3 coding sequence is TGTGCCAGTAGGGGACAGCCCACCGGGGAGCTGTTTTTT.

This chain uses TRBV6-1 with TRBJ1-2, with a weak D call TRBD1 (5 bases). V was cut by 0 bases and J by 10 bases, with 9 bases left in between. CDR3 length: 12 amino acids. CDR1 is MNHNS and CDR2 is SASEGT in the germline V gene. CDR3 residues: CASSEAQGPYTF. In nucleotides, the CDR3 is TGTGCCAGCAGTGAAGCCCAGGGACCCTACACCTTC.

This chain uses TRBV6-2 or TRBV6-3 with TRBJ2-1, with D perhaps matching TRBD2 (6 bases). The germline V gene encodes CDR1 MNHEY and CDR2 SVGEGT. This CDR3 has 16 amino acids. V dropped 0 bases and J dropped 5 bases, with 14 bases sitting between them. The CDR3 nucleotides are TGTGCCAGCAGTTACTCGTGGGACGGGAGTAACAATGAGCAGTTCTTC. This gives the protein CASSYSWDGSNNEQFF.

The rearrangement links TRBV15 to TRBJ2-2; 10 bases match TRBD2. J lost 1 base, V lost 0 bases, and 2 bases had no gene match. The CDR3 is 17 residues long. Per germline, CDR1 LNHNV and CDR2 YYDKDF (reference sequence). The CDR3 reads CATSRDWTSGNTGELFF. The CDR3 DNA reads as TGTGCCACCAGCAGAGATTGGACTAGCGGGAACACCGGGGAGCTGTTTTTT.

V usage is TRBV5-1 and J usage is TRBJ1-6; D gene uncertain. Germline CDR1 and CDR2: SGHRS and YFSETQ. Trimming left V 0 bases short and J 9 bases short, with 13 bases between. The CDR3 covers 15 residues. The CDR3 loop is CASSLVMSGVSPLHF. The CDR3 DNA reads TGCGCCAGCAGCTTGGTAATGAGTGGGGTTTCACCCCTCCACTTT.

The chain uses TRBV27 and TRBJ2-1; 12 nucleotides align to TRBD2. The CDR3 length is 17 residues. V was pared by 6 bases and J by 8 bases, with 14 bases of the junction left unmatched. Per the germline V gene, CDR1 is MNHEY and CDR2 is SMNVEV (reference sequence). In DNA, the CDR3 is TGTGCCAGCAGCCTCCCTCCCGGGACTAGCGGGCTCGATGAGCAGTTCTTC. Translating it yields CASSLPPGTSGLDEQFF.

The V gene is TRBV5-1, the J gene TRBJ1-1; TRBD1 is a possible D gene (5 bases). Germline V gene data show CDR1 as SGHRS and CDR2 as YFSETQ. The V end was cut by 4 bases, the J end by 4 bases, with 11 bases between. The CDR3 extends over 13 amino acids. The CDR3 DNA sequence: TGCGCCAGCAGCCCGTGGGGGACCACTGAAGCTTTCTTT. Translating gives CASSPWGTTEAFF.

The chain recombines TRBV28 with TRBJ2-7; unclear D gene. The V end was cut by 1 base, the J end by 3 bases, with 16 bases between. This CDR3 region has 16 residues. Germline CDR1 is MDHEN and CDR2 is SYDVKM. The CDR3 sequence is CASSLLAETPLYEQYF. For the CDR3, the DNA is TGTGCCAGCAGTTTATTGGCCGAGACTCCTCTCTACGAGCAGTACTTC.

Notes on this clone: An end of the junction does not agree with germline; a read error may underlie this. The chain is built from TRBV28 and TRBJ1-2, with 8 bases aligning to TRBD1. In germline, CDR1 is MDHEN, CDR2 SYDVKM. The CDR3 is 10 amino acids. The CDR3 DNA reads TGTGCCAGCAGTTCAGGGGGCCCGGAGTTC. It encodes CASSSGGPEF.

The V gene is TRBV5-6, the J gene TRBJ1-6; D not certain. CDR1 SGHDT and CDR2 YYEEEE come from the germline V gene. The V and J ends lost 0 bases and 4 bases respectively, with 8 bases between them. This CDR3 is built from 15 residues. CDR3 region: CASSLAGQYNSPLHF. In nucleotides, the CDR3 is TGTGCCAGCAGCTTGGCCGGGCAGTATAATTCACCCCTCCACTTT.

The chain links TRBV6-5 to TRBJ2-5, with D possibly called TRBD1 or TRBD2 (6 bases each). Germline V gene data show CDR1 as MNHEY and CDR2 as SVGAGI. The CDR3 runs to 13 residues. V was clipped by 8 bases and J by 7 bases, with 17 bases between them. This CDR3 is CASVPGGGSTQYF. DNA for the CDR3: TGTGCCAGCGTCCCCGGGGGCGGATCGACCCAGTACTTC.

The chain links TRBV27 to TRBJ1-1; 9 bases line up with TRBD1. J gave up 0 bases and V 8 bases, and 4 bases lay outside the gene matches. The CDR3 contains 14 residues. Per the germline V gene, CDR1 is MNHEY and CDR2 is SMNVEV (reference sequence). The CDR3 DNA sequence: TGTGCCAGCGCCTGGGACAGGGTGAACACTGAAGCTTTCTTT. Its translation: CASAWDRVNTEAFF.

The chain has TRBV7-9 and TRBJ2-7; 10 positions match TRBD2. V gave up 4 bases and J gave up 3 bases; unmatched junction bases: 3. Germline V lookup: CDR1 SEHNR, CDR2 FQNEAQ (reference sequence). The CDR3 runs to 14 residues. CDR3 sequence: CASSSRLAGYEQYF. DNA of the CDR3: TGTGCCAGCAGCTCCCGACTAGCGGGCTACGAGCAGTACTTC.

The chain couples TRBV11-3 to TRBJ2-3; TRBD1 aligns across 7 bases. The length of the CDR3 is 15 residues. Germline V lookup: CDR1 SGHNT, CDR2 YENEEA. Trimming cost V 5 bases and J 6 bases; bases outside gene matches: 11. This chain's CDR3 is CASSPAGTVRDTQYF. The CDR3 DNA is TGTGCCAGCAGCCCCGCCGGGACAGTAAGGGATACGCAGTATTTT. The full variable domain, its missing parts supplied by reference TRBV11-3 and TRBJ2-3, is EAGVVQSPRYKIIEKKQPVAFWCNPISGHNTLYWYLQNLGQGPELLIRYENEEAVDDSQLPKDRFSAERLKGVDSTLKIQPAELGDSAVYLCASSPAGTVRDTQYFGPGTRLTVL.

The chain employs TRBV30 and TRBJ2-7, with D maybe TRBD2 (6 bases). This CDR3 comprises 14 residues. CDR1 is GTSNPN and CDR2 is SVGIG in the germline V gene (reference sequence). Trimming pared 4 bases from V and 5 bases from J, leaving 18 bases between. DNA for the CDR3: TGTGCCTGGACCCTGACTAGTGAGAGGGACGAGCAGTACTTC. It yields the protein CAWTLTSERDEQYF.

The chain combines TRBV10-1 with TRBJ2-2; D not certain. V was pared by 0 bases and J by 4 bases, with 9 bases between. The CDR3 has 15 amino acids. Germline lookup yields CDR1 WNHNN and CDR2 SYGVQD (reference sequence). The CDR3 sequence is CASSESRRSTGELFF. The CDR3 region has the DNA TGCGCCAGCAGTGAGTCGCGGCGGTCCACCGGGGAGCTGTTTTTT.

On this clone: The junction departs from germline at one end; a sequencing error may be responsible. The chain recombines TRBV7-7 with TRBJ2-2; 8 bases align to TRBD2. CDR1 is SSHAT and CDR2 is FNYEAQ in the germline V gene (reference sequence). This CDR3 contains 17 residues. The CDR3 DNA is TGTGCTAGCAGCTTAGGAGAAGCGGGGGTGAACACCGGGGAGCTGTTTTTT. This sequence encodes CASSLGEAGVNTGELFF.